The 28 T cell receptor beta chains presented below share a single source sample, sequenced in a study of shared clonotypes between healthy human individuals. Clones were read by immunoSEQ multiplex PCR, and TCRdb kept only the in-frame ones, dropping some. The data hold 850,000 to 1,200,000 clones, with roughly 75% observed a single time. Material: memory CD4+ T cells sorted from blood. As to subset: CD45RA-negative fraction. These receptors were taken from a man in his late teens or twenties in good health.

This clone was seen only a few times. The V gene is TRBV6-6, the J gene TRBJ2-7, with 9 bases matching TRBD2. This CDR3 is built from 14 residues. With 5 bases clipped from V and 1 base from J, the junction kept 3 bases outside the gene matches. CDR1 and CDR2 (germline): MNHNY, SVGAGI (reference sequence). CDR3 amino acids: CASSRLAESYEQYF. CDR3 DNA sequence: TGTGCCAGCAGTCGACTAGCGGAGTCCTACGAGCAGTACTTC.

The V gene is TRBV21-1, the J gene TRBJ1-5; the D call TRBD1 from the table was never checked on the DNA. TRBV21-1 is a known pseudogene. This CDR3 region has 16 residues. The CDR3 coding sequence is TGTGCCAGCAGCAAAGTAGGGACAGGTTACAATCAGCCCCAGCATTTT. Residues: CASSKVGTGYNQPQHF.

With respect to this clone: Relative to the germline gene, one junction end is altered; a read error may explain this. The chain recombines TRBV7-2 with TRBJ2-5; D gene uncertain. The CDR3 runs to 14 residues. Per germline, CDR1 SGHTA and CDR2 FQGNSA. The CDR3 sequence is CASSYSGPREAQYF. The CDR3 bases are TGTGCCAGCAGCTACTCTGGACCAAGAGAGGCCCAGTACTTC.

The chain links TRBV9 to TRBJ2-3, with TRBD2 matching over 12 bases. V lost 3 bases and J lost 2; bases outside the gene matches: 4. The CDR3 spans 16 residues. Germline CDR1 is SGDLS and CDR2 is YYNGEE. The CDR3 nucleotides are TGTGCCAGCAGCGCCCGGACTAGCGGGAACACAGATACGCAGTATTTT. This sequence encodes CASSARTSGNTDTQYF.

The chain recombines TRBV5-6 with TRBJ2-3; TRBD2 is a possible D gene (5 bases). V was shortened by 1 base and J by 4 bases, with 16 bases between the two germline ends. CDR3 size: 16 residues. In germline, CDR1 is SGHDT, CDR2 YYEEEE. In DNA, the CDR3 is TGTGCCAGCAGCTTGTTGGGGTCGGAGGCTGCAGATACGCAGTATTTT. Its translation is CASSLLGSEAADTQYF.

The chain combines TRBV7-2 with TRBJ2-1; 7 positions match TRBD2. J gave up 2 bases and V 8 bases, and 9 bases lay outside the gene matches. This CDR3 has 15 residues. Germline loops: CDR1 SGHTA, CDR2 FQGNSA. The CDR3 region has the DNA TGTGCCAGCCGACCACCGGGACTACCCTACAATGAGCAGTTCTTC. This codes for CASRPPGLPYNEQFF. The whole variable domain, filled in from reference TRBV7-2 and TRBJ2-1, reads GAGVSQSPSNKVTEKGKDVELRCDPISGHTALYWYRQSLGQGLEFLIYFQGNSAPDKSGLPSDRFSAERTGGSVSTLTIQRTQQEDSAVYLCASRPPGLPYNEQFFGPGTRLTVL.

The chain combines TRBV6-1 with TRBJ2-6, with D possibly TRBD1 on 5 matching bases. The CDR3 extends over 18 amino acids. Trimming took off 2 bases at V and 0 bases at J, with 14 bases between the two ends. The germline CDR1 and CDR2 sequences are MNHNS and SASEGT. This chain's CDR3 is CASSEQGWIGSGANVLTF. CDR3 DNA sequence: TGTGCCAGCAGTGAACAGGGTTGGATCGGCTCTGGGGCCAACGTCCTGACTTTC.

The chain joins TRBV4-2 to TRBJ2-5; D unclear. V gave up 0 bases and J gave up 3 bases, with 8 bases separating them. CDR1 LGHNA and CDR2 YNFKEQ come from the germline V gene. The CDR3 consists of 14 residues. CDR3 sequence reads: CASSQDVLEETQYF. CDR3 sequence (DNA): TGTGCCAGCAGCCAAGATGTCCTCGAAGAGACCCAGTACTTC.

The CDR3 coding sequence is TGTGCCAGCAGTGATAACGCTAATCAGCCCCAGCATTTT. Translated: CASSDNANQPQHF. J is TRBJ1-5 and V is TRBV25-1; D gene uncertain. Germline loops: CDR1 MGHDK, CDR2 SYGVNS. V shed 3 bases and J shed 4 bases, with 7 bases lying between them. The CDR3 consists of 13 residues.

V is TRBV7-9 and J is TRBJ1-2, with 7 bases that match TRBD1. The V and J ends lost 1 base and 5 bases, in that order; junction bases with no gene match: 7. CDR1 is SEHNR and CDR2 is FQNEAQ in the germline V gene (reference sequence). CDR3 size: 15 residues. CDR3 bases: TGTGCCAGCAGCTTAGTTGGGACAGAACAATATGGCTACACCTTC. It encodes CASSLVGTEQYGYTF. Together with reference TRBV7-9 and TRBJ1-2, the CDR3 gives the full variable domain: DTGVSQNPRHKITKRGQNVTFRCDPISEHNRLYWYRQTLGQGPEFLTYFQNEAQLEKSRLLSDRFSAERPKGSFSTLEIQRTEQGDSAMYLCASSLVGTEQYGYTFGSGTRLTVV.

This rearrangement joins TRBV19 to TRBJ1-5, with D uncertain. The CDR3 consists of 13 residues. The germline V gene has CDR1 LNHDA and CDR2 SQIVND (reference sequence). Trimming took 6 bases from V and 5 from J, leaving 11 bases between them. The CDR3: CASSGRRDQPQHF. As DNA, the CDR3 is TGTGCCAGTAGCGGAAGGCGGGATCAGCCCCAGCATTTT.

This rearrangement joins TRBV6-1 to TRBJ1-1; 8 bases line up with TRBD1. This CDR3 is built from 12 residues. V trimming: 1 base; J trimming: 11 bases; junction bases outside the gene matches: 3. CDR1 and CDR2 from the germline V gene are MNHNS and SASEGT. DNA of the CDR3: TGTGCCAGCAGTGAAGGCAGGGGGCATGCTTTCTTT. Translated, it gives CASSEGRGHAFF.

This chain connects TRBV14 to TRBJ2-1, with 9 bases lining up with TRBD1. The CDR3 has 17 residues. The V and J ends lost 0 bases and 0 bases, in that order; junction bases with no gene match: 3. Per germline, CDR1 SGHDN and CDR2 FVKESK. CDR3 region: CASSQDEDRGSYNEQFF. For the CDR3, the DNA is TGTGCCAGCAGCCAAGATGAGGACAGGGGCTCCTACAATGAGCAGTTCTTC.

V usage is TRBV6-5 and J usage is TRBJ2-1, with D possibly TRBD2 on 6 matching bases. Germline V lookup: CDR1 MNHEY, CDR2 SVGAGI. The CDR3 contains 16 residues. Trimming removed 0 bases at V and 2 bases at J, with 11 bases between. The CDR3 DNA reads as TGTGCCAGCAGTTACTCGTGGCGGGACCCCTACAATGAGCAGTTCTTC. Its translation: CASSYSWRDPYNEQFF.

The chain couples TRBV7-9 to TRBJ2-3, with 10 bases aligning to TRBD2. V shed 6 bases, J shed 6 bases, and the junction held 9 bases outside the gene matches. This CDR3 comprises 15 residues. Germline lookup yields CDR1 SEHNR and CDR2 FQNEAQ (reference sequence). The CDR3 sequence: CASSLFGTSVDTQYF. Written as DNA, the CDR3 is TGTGCCAGCAGTTTATTCGGGACTAGCGTTGATACGCAGTATTTT.

The chain is built from TRBV7-9 and TRBJ2-2; weak D call: TRBD2 (6 bases). V was pared by 7 bases and J by 4 bases, with 16 bases between. Germline lookup yields CDR1 SEHNR and CDR2 FQNEAQ (reference sequence). The CDR3 has 15 residues. The CDR3 loop reads CASTSGVASTGELFF. Here the CDR3 DNA reads TGTGCCAGCACCTCGGGGGTAGCGTCCACCGGGGAGCTGTTTTTT.

The V gene is TRBV27, the J gene TRBJ1-1; tentatively, D is TRBD1 (6 bases). This CDR3 contains 15 residues. V was trimmed by 6 bases and J by 5 bases, leaving 19 bases between them. Germline CDR1 is MNHEY and CDR2 is SMNVEV (reference sequence). The CDR3 reads CASSRRGGFGTEAFF. CDR3 in DNA: TGTGCCAGCAGCCGGAGGGGGGGATTTGGGACTGAAGCTTTCTTT.

Comments on this clone: The same CDR3 can be traced to other DNA sequences in this sample. V and J are TRBV30 and TRBJ1-6; 9 positions agree with TRBD1. This CDR3 spans 14 amino acids. J lost 7 bases, V lost 2 bases, and 3 bases had no gene match. Germline CDR1 and CDR2: GTSNPN and SVGIG (reference sequence). DNA for the CDR3: TGTGCCTGGAGTCCGGGACAGGGAAATTCACCCCTCCACTTT. This encodes CAWSPGQGNSPLHF.

This clone was seen a handful of times. CDR3 coding DNA: TGTGCCAGCAGAGGACAGGAGTCCTCACCCCTCCACTTT. Encoded protein: CASRGQESSPLHF. The chain combines TRBV2 with TRBJ1-6, with 7 positions matching TRBD1. The trim removed 6 bases at V and 10 bases at J, leaving 6 bases unmatched. CDR3 length: 13 amino acids. Germline V CDR1 and CDR2: SNHLY, FYNNEI.

This chain connects TRBV5-4 to TRBJ1-5; tentative D call: TRBD1 (5 bases). This CDR3 spans 15 amino acids. Germline CDR1 reads SGHNT; CDR2 reads YYREEE (reference sequence). Trimming took 1 base from V and 2 from J, leaving 10 bases between them. Here the CDR3 reads CASSLWGVGNQPQHF. In nucleotides, the CDR3 is TGTGCCAGCAGCTTGTGGGGGGTGGGCAATCAGCCCCAGCATTTT.

This clone was seen only once. The rearrangement links TRBV2 to TRBJ2-1; 7 bases map to TRBD2. The V segment lost 3 bases and the J segment 6 bases; nucleotides outside the gene matches: 8. The CDR3 runs to 15 residues. Germline V lookup: CDR1 SNHLY, CDR2 FYNNEI. The CDR3: CASSELLAVINEQFF. The DNA of the CDR3 is TGTGCCAGCAGTGAGCTTCTAGCGGTGATCAATGAGCAGTTCTTC.

This clone was observed a handful of times. This chain uses TRBV29-1 with TRBJ2-2; 7 bases are a match to TRBD1. CDR3 length equals 16 residues. Per germline, CDR1 SQVTM and CDR2 ANQGSEA. The ends lost 4 bases at V and 3 bases at J; junction bases unmatched: 11. The DNA of the CDR3 is TGCAGCGTTGGGCCCTCAGGGGGTCTCGACACCGGGGAGCTGTTTTTT. Translated: CSVGPSGGLDTGELFF.

In nucleotides, the CDR3 is TGTGCCAGCAGCTTTTCCGCGTACGAGCAGTACTTC. It yields the protein CASSFSAYEQYF. The chain employs TRBV7-2 and TRBJ2-7, with unresolved D. V lost 3 bases and J lost 4, with 7 bases in between. The CDR3 has 12 residues. Per the germline V gene, CDR1 is SGHTA and CDR2 is FQGNSA.

The chain has TRBV5-4 and TRBJ2-5; TRBD2 matches at 8 bases. The germline gives CDR1 SGHNT, CDR2 YYREEE (reference sequence). The CDR3 covers 14 residues. Trimming removed 3 bases from V and 4 bases from J; junction bases left unmatched: 5. The CDR3 here is CASSSGGARETQYF. As DNA, the CDR3 is TGTGCCAGCAGCTCGGGGGGGGCCCGAGAGACCCAGTACTTC.

The gene calls are TRBV4-3 and TRBJ1-4; maybe TRBD1 (5 bases). CDR3 length: 13 amino acids. The V gene's germline CDR1 is LGHNA and CDR2 YSLEER. Trimming removed 0 bases from V and 16 bases from J, with 15 bases in between. CDR3: CASSQDQGQRKFF. CDR3 DNA sequence: TGCGCCAGCAGCCAAGATCAGGGCCAGCGAAAGTTTTTT.

For this clone: The same CDR3 also results from other DNA sequences found in this sample. V and J are TRBV9 and TRBJ1-2; D may be TRBD1 (5 bases). V was clipped by 0 bases and J by 7 bases, with 10 bases between them. The length of the CDR3 is 13 residues. The V gene's germline CDR1 is SGDLS and CDR2 YYNGEE. Here the CDR3 reads CASSVEGRGGYTF. The CDR3 DNA reads TGTGCCAGCAGCGTAGAGGGTAGGGGTGGCTACACCTTC.

V gene TRBV28 combines with J gene TRBJ1-3; D possibly corresponds to TRBD1 (5 bases). V was clipped by 6 bases and J by 4 bases, with 16 bases between them. CDR1 MDHEN and CDR2 SYDVKM come from the germline V gene. The CDR3 is 15 residues long. DNA of the CDR3: TGTGCCAGCAGAACGCAGGGTAGTGGCGGAAACACCATATATTTT. Translating it yields CASRTQGSGGNTIYF.

V and J are TRBV19 and TRBJ2-3; D may be TRBD1 (5 bases). In germline, CDR1 is LNHDA, CDR2 SQIVND (reference sequence). This CDR3 contains 14 residues. The V end was cut by 4 bases, the J end by 1 base, with 9 bases between. CDR3 sequence: CASSTGRGTDTQYF. The CDR3 DNA reads as TGTGCCAGTAGTACCGGCAGGGGCACAGATACGCAGTATTTT.